This TCR beta chain was recorded in a study of T cells in Graves' hyperthyroidism and ophthalmopathy. Amplified TCR beta CDR3 regions came from RNA transcripts. An initial round of RT-PCR targeting the TCR CDR3 relied on the HTBI primer set. MiXCR was run by TCRdb on the multiplex PCR reads, yielding one entry per CDR3 protein. Of a few hundred thousand distinct CDR3 sequences listed, roughly 20% are singletons. Diagnosing involved the use of clinical symptoms, serum thyroxine and TRAb, thyroid ultrasound and orbital computed tomography. Overall study findings and caveats: A model of 13 V-J pairs discriminated ophthalmopathy from stable hyperthyroidism. Before onset, ophthalmopathy was predicted by the model a median around 6 months earlier. Most clonotypes expanded in the thyroid (above 0.001) were also present in blood.

The CDR3 sequence is 14 residues long. The germline V gene has CDR1 KGHDR and CDR2 SFDVKD. Germline trimming cut 7 bases from V and 3 bases from J; bases unmatched to any gene: 6. This clonotype was seen ten or more times. Its specificity is not known. The chain links TRBV24-1 to TRBJ1-1, with 8 bases aligning to TRBD1. Input material: blood. This receptor was identified in a man aged 18 to 30 with Graves' ophthalmopathy. CDR3 amino acids: CATRDSQGDTEAFF. The CDR3, as DNA: TGTGCCACCAGAGACTCACAGGGGGACACTGAAGCTTTCTTT.